Below, 6 T cell receptor beta chains from the same sample are listed, as sequenced in a study of CD8+ T cells in alopecia areata. Following extraction, RNA underwent reverse transcription to cDNA, which served as the sequencing template. Some clones are missing from TCRdb's copy, which holds only in-frame ones; the method was immunoSEQ multiplex PCR. There are 180,000 or so clones in the sample; roughly 58% occur only once, and roughly 17% lies in the top ten. Treatment noted: oral pan-JAK inhibitor, 5-10 mg twice daily. Here the sequenced sample was CD4+ T cells sorted from blood, taken between weeks 55 and 65, from a patient treated with tofacitinib. These receptors were collected from a human donor with alopecia areata.

V gene TRBV18 combines with J gene TRBJ2-3, with unresolved D. The germline V gene encodes CDR1 KGHSH and CDR2 LQKENI. The CDR3 loop spans 14 amino acids. V lost 3 bases and J lost 0, with 7 bases in between. CDR3 loop: CASSPNLSTDTQYF. The DNA for the CDR3 is TGTGCCAGCTCACCGAACCTGAGCACAGATACGCAGTATTTT.

This rearrangement joins TRBV29-1 to TRBJ1-3, with D uncertain. The CDR3 contains 13 residues. Germline loops: CDR1 SQVTM, CDR2 ANQGSEA. The V end was cut by 5 bases, the J end by 0 bases, with 8 bases between. The CDR3 coding sequence is TGCAGCGTTATCGAGCTCTCTGGAAACACCATATATTTT. Its translation: CSVIELSGNTIYF.

This clone was seen just once. V gene TRBV5-6 combines with J gene TRBJ2-4; D might be TRBD2 (6 bases). CDR1 is SGHDT and CDR2 is YYEEEE in the germline V gene. The V gene lost 4 bases and the J gene lost 7 bases, with 18 bases spanning the gap. This CDR3 has 15 residues. The CDR3 DNA follows: TGTGCCAGCAGCCCAGCCGGCGCGGGGTGGAACATTCAGTACTTC. Its translation is CASSPAGAGWNIQYF.

The rearrangement links TRBV15 to TRBJ1-2; 9 nucleotides align to TRBD1. V shed 4 bases and J 2 bases; nucleotides not matched to a gene: 5. CDR1 is LNHNV and CDR2 is YYDKDF in the germline V gene (reference sequence). This CDR3 has 15 amino acids. The CDR3 nucleotides are TGTGCCACCAGCACCGGACAGGGGATAAACTATGGCTACACCTTC. This encodes CATSTGQGINYGYTF.

This clone appeared a few times. J is TRBJ2-1 and V is TRBV6-6; possible D gene TRBD1, 5 bases. Germline CDR1 reads MNHNY; CDR2 reads SVGAGI (reference sequence). This CDR3 has 12 residues. The V end lost 4 bases, the J end lost 7 bases, and 8 bases lay between the germline ends. The DNA of the CDR3 is TGTGCCAGCAGTTCGACAGTTAATGAGCAGTTCTTC. It encodes CASSSTVNEQFF.

The chain joins TRBV18 to TRBJ1-5; TRBD1 agrees at 9 bases. Germline assignment: CDR1 KGHSH and CDR2 LQKENI. This CDR3 region has 14 residues. The J segment lost 7 bases and the V segment lost 3 bases, leaving 4 bases of the junction unmatched. The CDR3 region is CASSPGTGLQPQHF. CDR3 DNA: TGTGCCAGCTCACCGGGGACAGGGTTGCAGCCCCAGCATTTT. Complete variable domain (other parts from reference TRBV18 and TRBJ1-5): NAGVMQNPRHLVRRRGQEARLRCSPMKGHSHVYWYRQLPEEGLKFMVYLQKENIIDESGMPKERFSAEFPKEGPSILRIQQVVRGDSAAYFCASSPGTGLQPQHFGDGTRLSIL.